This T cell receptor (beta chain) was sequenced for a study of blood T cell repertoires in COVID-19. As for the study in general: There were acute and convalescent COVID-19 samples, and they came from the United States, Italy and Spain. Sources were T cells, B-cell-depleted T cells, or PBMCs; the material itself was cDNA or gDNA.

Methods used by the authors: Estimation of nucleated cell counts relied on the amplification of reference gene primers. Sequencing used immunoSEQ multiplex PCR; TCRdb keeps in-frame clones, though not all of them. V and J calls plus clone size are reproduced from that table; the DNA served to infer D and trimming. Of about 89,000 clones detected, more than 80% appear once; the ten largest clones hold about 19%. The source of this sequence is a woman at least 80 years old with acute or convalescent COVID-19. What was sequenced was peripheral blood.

DNA for the CDR3: TGCGCCAGCAGCGAGGATCCGGCAGCCCAGTACTTC. It codes for CASSEDPAAQYF. The chain uses TRBV5-1 and TRBJ2-5; D is undetermined. The CDR3 runs 12 residues. V shed 4 bases and J shed 9 bases, with 13 bases lying between them. Germline values: CDR1 SGHRS, CDR2 YFSETQ.